One sample yielded the 23 T cell receptor beta chains listed below, sequenced in a study of early T cells in non-severe SARS-CoV-2 infection. Via MiXCR, TCRdb re-called the 5' RACE reads, giving one row per CDR3 protein. The sample has approximately 77,000 distinct CDR3 sequences, around 12% seen once; the top ten hold roughly 3.6%. Input material: whole blood. These receptors were collected from an adult who was a healthcare worker with PCR-confirmed SARS-CoV-2 infection or an uninfected control (not recorded which).

This chain connects TRBV7-3 to TRBJ2-2, with D uncertain. CDR1 is SGHTA, CDR2 FQGTGA, per germline. The CDR3 runs to 14 residues. V lost 5 bases, J lost 6 bases, and 13 bases lay in between. CDR3 coding DNA: TGTGCCAGCAGCAAAGGTGTGTCCGCCGGGGAGCTGTTTTTT. It translates to CASSKGVSAGELFF.

This clonotype was seen at least ten times. This sequence joins TRBV28 and TRBJ2-7; D unclear. Germline CDR1 reads MDHEN; CDR2 reads SYDVKM. The CDR3 totals 13 residues. With 2 bases removed from V and 2 bases from J, the gap between germline ends came to 7 bases. DNA for the CDR3: TGTGCCAGCAGTTTAATTCGCCCCTACGAGCAGTACTTC. Translated, it gives CASSLIRPYEQYF.

The gene calls are TRBV29-1 and TRBJ2-1, with unresolved D. CDR1 and CDR2 from the germline V gene are SQVTM and ANQGSEA. This CDR3 spans 13 amino acids. The V gene lost 7 bases and the J gene lost 6 bases, with 16 bases spanning the gap. The CDR3 DNA follows: TGCAGCGCAAGGGCCGAACTGGCCAATGAGCAGTTCTTC. Its protein product is CSARAELANEQFF.

Comment on this clonotype: A much larger clone differs by one base, so this may be a read error. The chain recombines TRBV2 with TRBJ2-7; 7 bases are a match to TRBD2. Germline CDR1 is SNHLY and CDR2 is FYNNEI. This CDR3 contains 13 residues. The CDR3, as DNA: TGTACCAGAACTAGCGACGTCCGTCATTCTATTGACTTC. Protein product: CTRTSDVRHSIDF.

The chain couples TRBV3-1 to TRBJ2-1; tentative D call: TRBD1 (5 bases). V was cut by 2 bases and J by 5 bases, with 7 bases left in between. The CDR3 totals 13 residues. Germline lookup yields CDR1 LGHDT and CDR2 YNNKEL (reference sequence). CDR3 in amino acids: CASSQSRDNEQFF. For the CDR3, the DNA is TGTGCCAGCAGCCAAAGCAGGGACAATGAGCAGTTCTTC.

This clonotype was counted only a few times. CDR3 in amino acids: CASSGMGQVADTQYF. For the CDR3, the DNA is TGCGCCAGCAGCGGGATGGGACAGGTAGCAGATACGCAGTATTTT. The rearrangement joins TRBV5-1 to TRBJ2-3; 8 positions match TRBD1. The CDR3 has 15 residues. Germline V gives CDR1 SGHRS, CDR2 YFSETQ. V shed 4 bases, J shed 4 bases, and the junction held 8 bases outside the gene matches.

This clonotype was found many times. In nucleotides, the CDR3 is TGCGCCAGCAGCTCCCCGAGAGGGTTCTCCTACGAGCAGTACTTC. As protein: CASSSPRGFSYEQYF. V usage is TRBV5-1 and J usage is TRBJ2-7; maybe TRBD2 (5 bases). Trimming removed 3 bases from V and 0 bases from J, with 13 bases in between. Germline V lookup: CDR1 SGHRS, CDR2 YFSETQ. The CDR3 is 15 amino acids.

In this sample, this clonotype turned up a few times. The chain joins TRBV5-4 to TRBJ2-5; D gene unclear. CDR3 size: 14 residues. V lost 6 bases, J lost 3 bases, and 15 bases lay in between. From germline, CDR1 is SGHNT and CDR2 YYREEE (reference sequence). The CDR3 region has the DNA TGTGCCAGCATGTGGGCACGGAGTGAAGAGACCCAGTACTTC. It yields the protein CASMWARSEETQYF.

This clonotype was recorded at least ten times. The CDR3 nucleotides are TGTGCCAGCAGTCCTGGACAGGGCTATGAGCAGTTCTTC. Protein product: CASSPGQGYEQFF. The chain employs TRBV28 and TRBJ2-1; 8 bases map to TRBD1. CDR1 MDHEN and CDR2 SYDVKM come from the germline V gene. Trimming took 5 bases from V and 8 from J; bases not matched to a gene: 5. The length of the CDR3 is 13 residues.

Ten or more counts support this clonotype. The V gene is TRBV7-2, the J gene TRBJ2-1; perhaps TRBD1 as D (6 bases). The CDR3 has 12 amino acids. Germline values: CDR1 SGHTA, CDR2 FQGNSA. With 5 bases removed from V and 7 bases from J, the gap between germline ends came to 9 bases. The CDR3 sequence is CASSPQGNEQFF. In DNA form, the CDR3 reads TGTGCCAGCAGCCCCCAGGGGAATGAGCAGTTCTTC.

Ten or more counts support this clonotype. The rearrangement links TRBV4-1 to TRBJ2-7; D is perhaps TRBD1 (5 bases). Trimming took 0 bases from V and 0 from J, leaving 12 bases between them. The germline V gene has CDR1 MGHRA and CDR2 YSYEKL. This CDR3 spans 16 amino acids. The CDR3 DNA follows: TGCGCCAGCAGCCAAGATCGAAAGGACACCTCCTACGAGCAGTACTTC. Its translation is CASSQDRKDTSYEQYF.

This clonotype turned up a few times. V and J are TRBV5-1 and TRBJ2-1; the D gene is possibly TRBD2 (5 bases). The germline CDR1 and CDR2 sequences are SGHRS and YFSETQ. The length of the CDR3 is 14 residues. Trimming took off 0 bases at V and 5 bases at J, with 9 bases between the two ends. The CDR3 nucleotides are TGCGCCAGCAGCTTGGTCCCTAGCAACAATGAGCAGTTCTTC. It yields the protein CASSLVPSNNEQFF.

This clonotype was recorded a few times. V usage is TRBV2 and J usage is TRBJ2-2; D unresolved. Trimming took off 7 bases at V and 3 bases at J, with 12 bases between the two ends. The CDR3 has 14 amino acids. Germline V lookup: CDR1 SNHLY, CDR2 FYNNEI. CDR3 in amino acids: CASTPIRDTGELFF. Written as DNA, the CDR3 is TGTGCCAGCACCCCCATCCGCGACACCGGGGAGCTGTTTTTT.

Only a few counts were recorded for this clonotype. J is TRBJ2-2 and V is TRBV9; TRBD1 aligns across 9 bases. The CDR3 is made up of 16 amino acids. The ends lost 4 bases at V and 4 bases at J; junction bases unmatched: 8. Germline CDR1 reads SGDLS; CDR2 reads YYNGEE. This chain's CDR3 is CASSTRDRVTTGELFF. The CDR3 coding sequence is TGTGCCAGCAGCACCCGGGACAGGGTTACCACCGGGGAGCTGTTTTTT.

This clonotype was counted many times. The rearrangement links TRBV10-2 to TRBJ1-5; D uncertain. The V gene's germline CDR1 is WSHSY and CDR2 SAAADI. V was clipped by 9 bases and J by 0 bases, with 9 bases between them. This CDR3 region has 13 residues. The CDR3 here is CARGRISNQPQHF. CDR3 coding DNA: TGCGCCAGAGGGAGGATTAGCAATCAGCCCCAGCATTTT.

This clonotype was seen more than once but under ten times. V is TRBV7-6 and J is TRBJ2-1; 7 nucleotides align to TRBD2. This CDR3 region has 15 residues. Trimming cost V 0 bases and J 8 bases; bases outside gene matches: 7. Germline assignment: CDR1 SGHVS and CDR2 FNYEAQ. The CDR3, as DNA: TGTGCCAGCAGCTTAGCGGGAGGGCCGGAGGATGAGCAGTTCTTC. It translates to CASSLAGGPEDEQFF.

The chain employs TRBV5-1 and TRBJ2-3, with TRBD1 matching 9 bases. The CDR3 totals 15 residues. Germline V gives CDR1 SGHRS, CDR2 YFSETQ. V dropped 4 bases and J dropped 4; count of bases not matched to a gene: 7. CDR3 bases: TGCGCCAGCAGCAGACCACAGGGGGCCCCAGATACGCAGTATTTT. It yields the protein CASSRPQGAPDTQYF. Looking up the rest from reference TRBV5-1 and TRBJ2-3 gives the full variable domain: KAGVTQTPRYLIKTRGQQVTLSCSPISGHRSVSWYQQTPGQGLQFLFEYFSETQRNKGNFPGRFSGRQFSNSRSEMNVSTLELGDSALYLCASSRPQGAPDTQYFGPGTRLTVL.

This clonotype has a count of ten or more. The V and J genes are TRBV27 and TRBJ1-2; TRBD1 is a possible D gene (5 bases). V shed 5 bases and J shed 4 bases, with 11 bases lying between them. The CDR3 sequence is 13 residues long. Germline loops: CDR1 MNHEY, CDR2 SMNVEV (reference sequence). In DNA form, the CDR3 reads TGTGCCAGCAGTCGGGGGGGTATCTATGGCTACACCTTC. Amino acid sequence: CASSRGGIYGYTF.

The chain has TRBV5-1 and TRBJ2-3; perhaps TRBD1 as D (6 bases). Germline V lookup: CDR1 SGHRS, CDR2 YFSETQ. The germline V and J ends were trimmed by 4 bases and 2 bases, with 17 bases remaining between them. CDR3 length: 16 amino acids. CDR3 in DNA: TGCGCCAGCAGCCCCCTCACAGGGATGATCACAGATACGCAGTATTTT. Translating gives CASSPLTGMITDTQYF. The complete variable domain, with remaining parts taken from reference TRBV5-1 and TRBJ2-3, reads KAGVTQTPRYLIKTRGQQVTLSCSPISGHRSVSWYQQTPGQGLQFLFEYFSETQRNKGNFPGRFSGRQFSNSRSEMNVSTLELGDSALYLCASSPLTGMITDTQYFGPGTRLTVL.

The chain carries TRBV29-1 and TRBJ2-5, with 7 positions matching TRBD2. The CDR3 is 14 residues long. Germline CDR1 and CDR2: SQVTM and ANQGSEA. Trimming removed 6 bases from V and 5 bases from J; junction bases left unmatched: 12. The CDR3 DNA follows: TGCAGCGTCCTAGCGGCTACCACGGATGAGACCCAGTACTTC. Translating it yields CSVLAATTDETQYF.

This rearrangement joins TRBV4-2 to TRBJ1-1; D gene uncertain. The CDR3 extends over 14 amino acids. V was pared by 0 bases and J by 2 bases, with 7 bases between. The V gene's germline CDR1 is LGHNA and CDR2 YNFKEQ. The CDR3 loop is CASSQEGRNTEAFF. In nucleotides, the CDR3 is TGTGCCAGCAGCCAAGAAGGCAGAAACACTGAAGCTTTCTTT.

This clonotype has ten or more counts. V gene TRBV5-8 combines with J gene TRBJ2-3; unclear D gene. V lost 0 bases and J lost 0, with 11 bases in between. This CDR3 has 16 amino acids. Germline-derived CDR1 and CDR2 are SGHTS and YDEGEE. CDR3 coding DNA: TGTGCCAGCAGCTTGGTTTGGGCAACTAGCACAGATACGCAGTATTTT. This encodes CASSLVWATSTDTQYF.

The table lists this clonotype with a few counts. This chain uses TRBV5-1 with TRBJ2-5, with 10 positions matching TRBD1. After removal of 4 bases from V and 4 bases from J, the junction contained 7 bases not matched to a gene. The V gene's germline CDR1 is SGHRS and CDR2 YFSETQ. This CDR3 is 15 amino acids long. CDR3 amino acids: CASSTDRGLSETQYF. For the CDR3, the DNA is TGCGCCAGCAGCACAGACAGGGGGCTTTCAGAGACCCAGTACTTC.